These T cell receptor beta chains were read from a single sample in a study of blood T cell repertoires in COVID-19. Some clones are missing from TCRdb's copy, which holds only in-frame ones; the method was immunoSEQ multiplex PCR. Among some 280,000 clones listed, 85% were seen once. The specimen was peripheral blood. The receptors stem from a woman between 50 and 59 years old with active or convalescent COVID-19. Both conserved end residues are trimmed from each CDR3. Fields, in order: V gene, J gene, CDR3 protein.

V: TRBV2; J: TRBJ2-2; CDR3: ASRNRVGAGELF
V: TRBV30; J: TRBJ2-1; CDR3: AWTEANEQF
V: TRBV5-4; J: TRBJ1-2; CDR3: ASSLSGSAYGYT
V: TRBV5-1; J: TRBJ2-3; CDR3: ASSLGLTGGREDTQY
V: TRBV28; J: TRBJ1-1; CDR3: ASSFPAGTGNTEAF
V: TRBV18; J: TRBJ1-1; CDR3: ASSSGGRTEAF
V: TRBV5-3; J: TRBJ2-1; CDR3: ARSFLEGGRALYNEQF
V: TRBV19; J: TRBJ1-4; CDR3: ASSAGGGEKLF
V: TRBV2; J: TRBJ2-7; CDR3: ASSEVGSSYEQY
V: TRBV30; J: TRBJ2-1; CDR3: AWSVLGLAGLSRNEQF
V: TRBV29-1; J: TRBJ2-2; CDR3: SVSELLTGELF
V: TRBV6-5; J: TRBJ1-2; CDR3: ASIEGVYGYT
V: TRBV29-1; J: TRBJ2-7; CDR3: SVEATGVYEQY
V: TRBV4-2; J: TRBJ2-7; CDR3: ASSQDGGGDSYEQY
V: TRBV7-2; J: TRBJ1-2; CDR3: ASSLILGRNYGYT
V: TRBV28; J: TRBJ2-7; CDR3: ASSFALAGEQY
V: TRBV5-4; J: TRBJ2-7; CDR3: ASSLGQGSDEQY